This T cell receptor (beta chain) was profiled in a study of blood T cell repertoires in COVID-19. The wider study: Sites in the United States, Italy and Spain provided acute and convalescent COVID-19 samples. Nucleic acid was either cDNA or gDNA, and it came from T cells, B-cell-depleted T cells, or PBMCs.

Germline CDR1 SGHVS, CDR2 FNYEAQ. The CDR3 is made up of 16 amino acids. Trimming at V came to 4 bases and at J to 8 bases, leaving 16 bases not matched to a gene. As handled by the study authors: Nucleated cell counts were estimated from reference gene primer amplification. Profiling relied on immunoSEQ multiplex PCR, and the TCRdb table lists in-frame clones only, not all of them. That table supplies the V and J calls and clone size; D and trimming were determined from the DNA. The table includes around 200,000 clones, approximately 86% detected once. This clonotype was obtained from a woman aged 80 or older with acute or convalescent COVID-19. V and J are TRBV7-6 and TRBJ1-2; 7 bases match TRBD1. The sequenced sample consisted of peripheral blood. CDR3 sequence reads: CASSSSGTGATGGYTF. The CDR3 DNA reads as TGTGCCAGCAGCTCAAGTGGAACAGGGGCCACGGGCGGCTACACCTTC.